This passage covers 31 T cell receptor beta chains from one sample sequenced in a study of identical twins. TCRdb re-called the 5' RACE reads with MiXCR, one entry per CDR3 protein. The sample includes 1.5 million to 2 million distinct CDR3 sequences, about 31% seen only once; the top ten take more than 0.25%. Sequenced sample: cord blood. All receptors derive from a newborn girl in good health.

The J gene is TRBJ1-5, the V gene TRBV2; tentatively, D is TRBD1 (6 bases). The CDR3 length is 14 residues. From germline, CDR1 is SNHLY and CDR2 FYNNEI. Trimming took 6 bases from V and 4 from J, leaving 13 bases between them. The CDR3 protein is CASRGDTTNQPQHF. The DNA for the CDR3 is TGTGCCAGCAGGGGGGACACTACTAATCAGCCCCAGCATTTT. The full variable domain, rest sourced from reference TRBV2 and TRBJ1-5, is EPEVTQTPSHQVTQMGQEVILRCVPISNHLYFYWYRQILGQKVEFLVSFYNNEISEKSEIFDDQFSVERPDGSNFTLKIRSTKLEDSAMYFCASRGDTTNQPQHFGDGTRLSIL.

This clonotype has only a few counts. This chain connects TRBV4-2 to TRBJ2-7; D is uncertain. Trimming took 4 bases from V and 2 from J, leaving 18 bases between them. Germline CDR1 and CDR2: LGHNA and YNFKEQ. The length of the CDR3 is 16 residues. CDR3 in amino acids: CASSLLLPPTTYEQYF. The CDR3 region has the DNA TGTGCCAGCAGCCTCCTCCTACCTCCCACGACCTACGAGCAGTACTTC.

This clonotype occurred a few times. This chain connects TRBV4-1 to TRBJ1-5; 7 nucleotides line up with TRBD1. Germline lookup yields CDR1 MGHRA and CDR2 YSYEKL. Germline trimming cut 0 bases from V and 5 bases from J; bases unmatched to any gene: 7. The CDR3 is 16 residues long. CDR3 in amino acids: CASSQDNRGLHQPQHF. CDR3 sequence (DNA): TGCGCCAGCAGCCAAGATAACAGGGGCTTACATCAGCCCCAGCATTTT.

This clonotype was seen a handful of times. This CDR3 is CASSLEQGFNQPQHF. CDR3 bases: TGTGCCAGCTCCCTGGAGCAGGGATTTAATCAGCCCCAGCATTTT. The V and J genes are TRBV12-3 or TRBV12-4 and TRBJ1-5; D perhaps matches TRBD1 (5 bases). This CDR3 spans 15 amino acids. V was shortened by 8 bases and J by 4 bases, with 18 bases between the two germline ends.

This clonotype was counted a few times. V and J are TRBV10-3 and TRBJ1-1; 9 bases align to TRBD1. This CDR3 region has 15 residues. J lost 0 bases, V lost 3 bases, and 2 bases had no gene match. From germline, CDR1 is ENHRY and CDR2 SYGVKD. Written as DNA, the CDR3 is TGTGCCATCAGTGAAACAGGGGGCTTGAACACTGAAGCTTTCTTT. It is translated as CAISETGGLNTEAFF.

V and J are TRBV14 and TRBJ2-7; D is undetermined. Trimming shortened V by 0 bases and J by 3 bases, and 15 bases separated the two germline ends. CDR3 length equals 16 residues. Germline values: CDR1 SGHDN, CDR2 FVKESK. As DNA, the CDR3 is TGTGCCAGCAGCCAAGATCTTCCTAGATTGGGCTACGAGCAGTACTTC. It yields the protein CASSQDLPRLGYEQYF. Full variable domain (outside the CDR3, taken from reference TRBV14 and TRBJ2-7): EAGVTQFPSHSVIEKGQTVTLRCDPISGHDNLYWYRRVMGKEIKFLLHFVKESKQDESGMPNNRFLAERTGGTYSTLKVQPAELEDSGVYFCASSQDLPRLGYEQYFGPGTRLTVT.

The rearrangement uses TRBV30 and TRBJ1-4; maybe TRBD1 (6 bases). This CDR3 is built from 14 residues. Germline-derived CDR1 and CDR2 are GTSNPN and SVGIG (reference sequence). Trimming pared 1 base from V and 6 bases from J, leaving 12 bases between. The DNA for the CDR3 is TGTGCCTGGAGTGCCGGGACACCCGATGAAAAACTGTTTTTT. Residues: CAWSAGTPDEKLFF.

This clonotype was seen a handful of times. The chain couples TRBV2 to TRBJ2-4, with TRBD2 matching 9 bases. Germline V gene data show CDR1 as SNHLY and CDR2 as FYNNEI. Trimming cost V 9 bases and J 0 bases; bases outside gene matches: 12. The CDR3 length is 17 residues. The CDR3 loop reads CASATSGRPLAKNIQYF. Written as DNA, the CDR3 is TGTGCCAGTGCGACTAGCGGAAGACCATTAGCCAAAAACATTCAGTACTTC.

This clonotype was detected only a few times. The gene calls are TRBV7-8 and TRBJ2-6; tentatively, D is TRBD1 or TRBD2 (6 bases each). CDR1 is SGHVS, CDR2 FQNEAQ, per germline. V was cut by 0 bases and J by 4 bases, with 13 bases left in between. The CDR3 loop spans 17 amino acids. The CDR3 bases are TGTGCCAGCAGCTTAGCGCGACGGGGGCCCGGGGCCAACGTCCTGACTTTC. This codes for CASSLARRGPGANVLTF.

This clonotype was detected only a few times. The chain combines TRBV28 with TRBJ2-5; 11 bases are a match to TRBD1. With V trimmed by 8 bases and J by 0 bases, 17 bases remained unmatched. The CDR3 has 19 residues. Germline V lookup: CDR1 MDHEN, CDR2 SYDVKM. The CDR3 coding sequence is TGTGCCAGCGGCCGGTACCCAGGACAGGGGGCTTTCAACCAAGAGACCCAGTACTTC. Translated, it gives CASGRYPGQGAFNQETQYF.

This sequence joins TRBV12-3 or TRBV12-4 and TRBJ2-7; D may be TRBD1 or TRBD2 (6 bases each). V gave up 0 bases and J gave up 4 bases, with 13 bases separating them. The CDR3 covers 15 residues. Here the CDR3 reads CASSLAGGAEYEQYF. The CDR3 nucleotides read TGTGCCAGCAGTTTAGCCGGGGGCGCAGAGTACGAGCAGTACTTC.

The V call is TRBV2, the J call TRBJ2-2; possibly TRBD1 for D (5 bases). Trimming took off 4 bases at V and 0 bases at J, with 15 bases between the two ends. CDR3 length equals 17 residues. Germline loops: CDR1 SNHLY, CDR2 FYNNEI. CDR3 protein: CASSVDRAGPNTGELFF. Here the CDR3 DNA reads TGTGCCAGCAGTGTCGATCGGGCAGGGCCGAACACCGGGGAGCTGTTTTTT.

The V gene is TRBV20-1, the J gene TRBJ2-4; TRBD2 aligns across 9 bases. This CDR3 contains 15 residues. The V gene's germline CDR1 is DFQATT and CDR2 SNEGSKA (reference sequence). The V gene end was trimmed by 0 bases and the J gene end by 15 bases; junction bases not matched to a gene: 15. CDR3 in amino acids: CSARDPATSGYERYF. CDR3 DNA sequence: TGCAGTGCTAGAGACCCGGCGACTAGCGGTTACGAGCGGTACTTC.

The chain employs TRBV7-2 and TRBJ2-7; D is undetermined. The better agreement between TRBJ2-5 and the DNA end casts doubt on the J call. This CDR3 is built from 13 residues. The germline CDR1 and CDR2 sequences are SGHTA and FQGNSA. The CDR3 DNA is TGTGCCAGCAGCGCCCAGCCATGGGAGACCCAGTACTTC. It encodes CASSAQPWETQYF.

This clonotype was seen more than once but under ten times. The J gene is TRBJ1-5, the V gene TRBV2; D not certain. V lost 7 bases and J 0 bases, leaving 10 bases between the germline ends. Germline lookup yields CDR1 SNHLY and CDR2 FYNNEI. This CDR3 comprises 14 residues. The CDR3 reads CASKEAHSNQPQHF. CDR3 DNA: TGTGCCAGCAAGGAGGCACATAGCAATCAGCCCCAGCATTTT.

This clonotype was seen more than once but under ten times. This chain connects TRBV7-9 to TRBJ2-7, with 9 positions matching TRBD2. In germline, CDR1 is SEHNR, CDR2 FQNEAQ (reference sequence). The CDR3 runs to 14 residues. J gave up 1 base and V 8 bases, and 6 bases lay outside the gene matches. The CDR3 DNA reads as TGTGCCAGCGCTTCTAGCGGGAAGTCCTACGAGCAGTACTTC. Protein: CASASSGKSYEQYF.

This clonotype has more than one count but fewer than ten. The genes are TRBV7-2 and TRBJ2-1; D ambiguous. V lost 0 bases and J 4 bases, leaving 7 bases between the germline ends. The CDR3 extends over 14 amino acids. From germline, CDR1 is SGHTA and CDR2 FQGNSA. The CDR3 loop reads CASSLAIQYNEQFF. CDR3 DNA sequence: TGTGCCAGCAGCTTAGCCATACAATACAATGAGCAGTTCTTC.

This clonotype has a handful of counts. The CDR3 coding sequence is TGTGCCAGCAGTGAACCGGGACTAGAAGAGACCCAGTACTTC. This codes for CASSEPGLEETQYF. The chain links TRBV2 to TRBJ2-5; 8 nucleotides match TRBD2. Germline CDR1 reads SNHLY; CDR2 reads FYNNEI. This CDR3 has 14 amino acids. After removal of 2 bases from V and 3 bases from J, the junction contained 2 bases not matched to a gene.

The chain is built from TRBV24-1 and TRBJ2-7; D is unclear. In germline, CDR1 is KGHDR, CDR2 SFDVKD. V shed 5 bases and J shed 2 bases, with 6 bases lying between them. The CDR3 is 12 amino acids. CDR3 nucleotides: TGTGCCACCAGTGCGGTAACCTACGAGCAGTACTTC. Translated, it gives CATSAVTYEQYF.

Only a few counts were recorded for this clonotype. The CDR3 bases are TGTGCCAGCCCGACTAGCGGGAGGTACAATGAGCAGTTCTTC. Translation gives CASPTSGRYNEQFF. This chain joins TRBV2 and TRBJ2-1; 13 bases agree with TRBD2. V lost 8 bases and J lost 4; bases outside the gene matches: 2. This CDR3 contains 14 residues. Germline lookup yields CDR1 SNHLY and CDR2 FYNNEI.

This clonotype has a handful of counts. V usage is TRBV7-9 and J usage is TRBJ2-1, with 7 bases identical to TRBD1. The CDR3 length is 16 residues. CDR1 and CDR2 (germline): SEHNR, FQNEAQ (reference sequence). V gave up 0 bases and J gave up 2 bases; unmatched junction bases: 4. The CDR3 loop reads CASSLARDRAYNEQFF. CDR3 bases: TGTGCCAGCAGCTTAGCGCGAGACAGGGCCTACAATGAGCAGTTCTTC.

CDR3 amino acids: CASSLGQGYTGELFF. The CDR3 DNA is TGTGCCAGCAGCTTGGGACAGGGATACACCGGGGAGCTGTTTTTT. The rearrangement links TRBV5-5 to TRBJ2-2, with 7 bases lining up with TRBD1. Trimming removed 0 bases from V and 3 bases from J; junction bases left unmatched: 2. Germline lookup yields CDR1 SGHKS and CDR2 YYEKEE (reference sequence). The CDR3 is made up of 15 amino acids.

This chain connects TRBV21-1 to TRBJ1-1. TRBV21-1 is a pseudogene. The CDR3 has 17 amino acids. The CDR3 loop is CASSKAGGREWNTEAFF. CDR3 coding DNA: TGTGCCAGCAGCAAAGCGGGCGGGAGGGAATGGAACACTGAAGCTTTCTTT.

There are a few counts of this clonotype. V usage is TRBV4-2 and J usage is TRBJ1-6; D might be TRBD1 (5 bases). The CDR3 consists of 14 residues. Germline CDR1 and CDR2: LGHNA and YNFKEQ. Trimming stripped 0 bases from V and 7 bases from J, with 7 bases between. In DNA form, the CDR3 reads TGTGCCAGCAGCCAAGAACAGGACAATTCACCCCTCCACTTT. This codes for CASSQEQDNSPLHF.

This clonotype was counted between two and nine times. This sequence joins TRBV27 and TRBJ1-2, with D perhaps matching TRBD1 (6 bases). The CDR3 is made up of 14 amino acids. Trimming took 8 bases from V and 4 from J, leaving 17 bases between them. The germline CDR1 and CDR2 sequences are MNHEY and SMNVEV (reference sequence). The CDR3 loop reads CASSWGRRGYGYTF. Here the CDR3 DNA reads TGTGCCAGCTCATGGGGGCGCCGGGGCTATGGCTACACCTTC.

This clonotype is a singleton in its sample. CDR3 DNA: TGCAGCGTTGAAGGTTACGGGGTGGGGGGCTATGGCTACACCTTC. This codes for CSVEGYGVGGYGYTF. This rearrangement joins TRBV29-1 to TRBJ1-2; D is perhaps TRBD1 (5 bases). The CDR3 extends over 15 amino acids. Trimming left V 1 base short and J 4 bases short, with 16 bases between. Germline values: CDR1 SQVTM, CDR2 ANQGSEA.

This chain links TRBV20-1 with TRBJ2-7, with no clear D. The CDR3 extends over 15 amino acids. Trimming shortened V by 2 bases and J by 0 bases, and 14 bases separated the two germline ends. Germline loops: CDR1 DFQATT, CDR2 SNEGSKA (reference sequence). The CDR3: CSARPKGRASYEQYF. CDR3 coding DNA: TGCAGTGCTAGACCGAAGGGAAGGGCCTCCTACGAGCAGTACTTC.

A few counts support this clonotype. The J gene is TRBJ2-3, the V gene TRBV13; D unresolved. V lost 4 bases to trimming and J lost 0 bases, with 14 bases between them. Germline V gene data show CDR1 as PRHDT and CDR2 as FYEKMQ (reference sequence). This CDR3 region has 16 residues. In DNA, the CDR3 is TGTGCCAGCAGCTCCCGGCAGGTCCTTAGCACAGATACGCAGTATTTT. Translation: CASSSRQVLSTDTQYF.

This clonotype was recorded once. V and J are TRBV20-1 and TRBJ2-1, with 9 bases identical to TRBD2. The CDR3 contains 18 residues. Germline values: CDR1 DFQATT, CDR2 SNEGSKA (reference sequence). V trimming: 0 bases; J trimming: 4 bases; junction bases outside the gene matches: 13. The CDR3 bases are TGCAGTGCTAGAGAGATGTTAGCGGGAGAGAGGTTGTACAATGAGCAGTTCTTC. Its translation: CSAREMLAGERLYNEQFF.

This sequence joins TRBV6-1 and TRBJ1-1; D is possibly TRBD1 (5 bases). With 5 bases removed from V and 4 bases from J, the gap between germline ends came to 14 bases. This CDR3 comprises 14 residues. Germline V gives CDR1 MNHNS, CDR2 SASEGT. CDR3 sequence reads: CASSRNLGGTEAFF. As DNA, the CDR3 is TGTGCCAGCAGTCGAAATCTCGGGGGCACTGAAGCTTTCTTT.

CDR3 bases: TGTGCCACCACTTACAGGGCGGGTTACAATGAGCAGTTCTTC. It encodes CATTYRAGYNEQFF. The chain couples TRBV6-5 to TRBJ2-1; possibly TRBD1 for D (6 bases). Trimming removed 10 bases at V and 4 bases at J, with 17 bases between. CDR3 length equals 14 residues. Per germline, CDR1 MNHEY and CDR2 SVGAGI.